A single sample gave rise to the 2 T cell receptor beta chains below, sequenced in a study of T-cell memory formation after mild COVID-19 (dated by TCRdb to about 2021). Receptors were amplified or captured by 5' RACE. Sequenced on an Illumina NovaSeq 6000. TCRdb ran its own pipeline on the public reads, namely fastp trimming at Q25 and MiXCR clone calling, and kept in-frame beta chains. Rows are combined by CDR3 protein, so each entry shows the most common genes and DNA. The sample table contains just under 350,000 distinct CDR3 sequences; only one count was recorded for 13% of them. Jointly, the top ten make up roughly 23% of the sample. The sample was PBMCs or a T cell subset sorted from them (not recorded which). Receptors originate from a young man who had mild COVID-19 (a few samples of this study predate the infection). The sample titles of this study are shuffled in the database, so cell type and time point are left out; the donor was told from shared clones.

This clonotype was seen a handful of times. CDR3 sequence reads: CASSIQPAGGPNEQFF. CDR3 coding DNA: TGTGCCAGCTCAATTCAGCCAGCGGGGGGCCCAAATGAGCAGTTCTTC. V and J are TRBV18 and TRBJ2-1, with TRBD2 matching 9 bases. With V trimmed by 5 bases and J by 7 bases, 12 bases remained unmatched. Germline-derived CDR1 and CDR2 are KGHSH and LQKENI. There are 16 residues in the CDR3.

This clonotype has at least ten counts. The chain has TRBV5-1 and TRBJ1-1; 8 bases align to TRBD1. There are 14 residues in the CDR3. Germline CDR1 reads SGHRS; CDR2 reads YFSETQ. After removal of 3 bases from V and 5 bases from J, the junction contained 6 bases not matched to a gene. CDR3 sequence reads: CASSSGQGRTEAFF. The CDR3 DNA reads as TGCGCCAGCAGCTCCGGACAGGGTCGGACTGAAGCTTTCTTT.